The 3 T cell receptor beta chains in this list originate from one sample, sequenced in a study of shared clonotypes between healthy human individuals (dated by TCRdb to the early 2020s). Library construction relied on the immunoSEQ multiplex PCR assay. As stored in TCRdb, this immuneACCESS dataset retains in-frame rearrangements with V and J assigned. A fraction of the clones does not appear; measured against another copy, unresolved V genes explain less than half of the discrepancy, and the remainder lacks a known reason. This sample is represented by about 1 million clones; around four fifths of them were singletons. The ten largest clones represent about 1.5% of the sample. Sequenced input: memory CD4+ T cells sorted from blood. Sample cell subset or site, as interpreted from the label and publication: CD45RA-negative fraction. The source is a man younger than 30 in good health.

This clone appeared many times. CDR3 in DNA: TGCGCCAGCACGGTCGCCGGCACAGATACGCAGTATTTT. Translation: CASTVAGTDTQYF. The rearrangement uses TRBV5-1 and TRBJ2-3; the D is unclear. This CDR3 is 13 amino acids long. The V end lost 6 bases, the J end lost 1 base, and 9 bases lay between the germline ends. Germline-derived CDR1 and CDR2 are SGHRS and YFSETQ.

In its sample, this clone was seen once. The rearrangement links TRBV13 to TRBJ1-2; 7 nucleotides agree with TRBD1. Germline V gene data show CDR1 as PRHDT and CDR2 as FYEKMQ (reference sequence). With V trimmed by 2 bases and J by 4 bases, 7 bases remained unmatched. The CDR3 runs 15 residues. CDR3 DNA: TGTGCCAGCAGCTTAAGGGGGCCCGCAAGCTATGGCTACACCTTC. Amino acids: CASSLRGPASYGYTF.

This rearrangement joins TRBV7-8 to TRBJ2-1; 7 nucleotides align to TRBD2. Germline CDR1 and CDR2: SGHVS and FQNEAQ. The CDR3 totals 15 residues. The V segment lost 5 bases and the J segment 10 bases; nucleotides outside the gene matches: 14. CDR3: CASSRTSETFREQFF. The CDR3 DNA follows: TGTGCCAGCAGCCGTACTAGCGAAACCTTTCGAGAGCAGTTCTTC.